Following are 32 T cell receptor beta chains from one sample sequenced in a study of T cell responses to AZD1222 COVID-19 vaccine. The assay was immunoSEQ multiplex PCR, and TCRdb's table has in-frame clones only and misses some. The sample contains about 83,000 clones, less than 95% of which appear only once. The material was peripheral blood, obtained 28 days after the second AZD1222 dose. These receptors were obtained from an adult who received the AZD1222 COVID-19 vaccine.

Turning to this clone: Other DNA sequences from this sample encode an identical CDR3 as well. V usage is TRBV4-1 and J usage is TRBJ2-4, with 7 bases identical to TRBD1. Germline V gives CDR1 MGHRA, CDR2 YSYEKL. The CDR3 has 15 residues. The V segment lost 0 bases and the J segment 1 base; nucleotides outside the gene matches: 0. CDR3 amino acids: CASSQDRGAKNIQYF. The CDR3 DNA reads TGCGCCAGCAGCCAAGACAGGGGGGCCAAAAACATTCAGTACTTC.

This sequence joins TRBV30 and TRBJ2-2; the D is unclear. The CDR3 totals 14 residues. Looked up from germline, CDR1 is GTSNPN and CDR2 is SVGIG (reference sequence). V dropped 1 base and J dropped 5 bases, with 11 bases sitting between them. CDR3 sequence reads: CAWSALTTTGELFF. As DNA, the CDR3 is TGTGCCTGGAGTGCTCTGACAACTACCGGGGAGCTGTTTTTT.

This clone occurred a few times. The chain has TRBV27 and TRBJ2-2, with 12 bases that match TRBD2. The ends lost 3 bases at V and 6 bases at J; junction bases unmatched: 11. This CDR3 contains 18 residues. Looked up from germline, CDR1 is MNHEY and CDR2 is SMNVEV (reference sequence). The CDR3 nucleotides read TGTGCCAGCAGTTTGCGCGAATCGACTAGCGGGAGTCCCGGGGAGCTGTTTTTT. Encoded protein: CASSLRESTSGSPGELFF.

This chain's CDR3 is CASSPGQGLGEQFF. CDR3 in DNA: TGTGCCAGCAGCCCCGGACAGGGATTGGGTGAGCAGTTCTTC. The rearrangement links TRBV7-9 to TRBJ2-1, with 8 bases matching TRBD1. Germline V gene data show CDR1 as SEHNR and CDR2 as FQNEAQ (reference sequence). The CDR3 spans 14 residues. The trim removed 5 bases at V and 9 bases at J, leaving 9 bases unmatched.

This clone was recorded only once. The V gene is TRBV9, the J gene TRBJ2-1; D uncertain. The CDR3 has 16 amino acids. Trimming pared 0 bases from V and 0 bases from J, leaving 10 bases between. The germline V gene has CDR1 SGDLS and CDR2 YYNGEE. CDR3 in DNA: TGTGCCAGCAGCGTAGGGAGTAGCCGCTCCTACAATGAGCAGTTCTTC. Translation gives CASSVGSSRSYNEQFF.

This clone was seen once. V and J are TRBV6-5 and TRBJ2-2; a possible D gene is TRBD2 (5 bases). The CDR3 covers 14 residues. Deletions cut 6 bases from V and 6 bases from J, with 14 bases between. Germline V gene lookup returns CDR1 MNHEY and CDR2 SVGAGI. The CDR3 spells CASSSLAIAGELFF. The CDR3 DNA reads TGTGCCAGCAGCTCCCTAGCCATTGCCGGGGAGCTGTTTTTT.

This sequence joins TRBV7-2 and TRBJ2-7, with 9 positions matching TRBD1. Germline CDR1 reads SGHTA; CDR2 reads FQGNSA. J lost 0 bases, V lost 4 bases, and 7 bases had no gene match. This CDR3 comprises 16 residues. This CDR3 reads CASSYDPGQGSYEQYF. CDR3 nucleotides: TGTGCCAGCAGCTACGATCCGGGACAGGGCTCCTACGAGCAGTACTTC.

This chain connects TRBV19 to TRBJ1-5; D not resolved. Looked up from germline, CDR1 is LNHDA and CDR2 is SQIVND (reference sequence). The V and J ends lost 6 bases and 0 bases respectively, with 12 bases between them. The CDR3 has 15 amino acids. CDR3 bases: TGTGCCAGTAGCCGTATCATACATAGCAATCAGCCCCAGCATTTT. Amino acids: CASSRIIHSNQPQHF.

The rearrangement uses TRBV28 and TRBJ1-5; D remains unclear. The CDR3 contains 15 residues. Trimming removed 6 bases from V and 1 base from J, with 13 bases in between. Germline V gene sequence: CDR1 MDHEN, CDR2 SYDVKM. In DNA, the CDR3 is TGTGCCAGCAGCCCCGTTAAACGGAGCAATCAGCCCCAGCATTTT. Encoded protein: CASSPVKRSNQPQHF. Variable domain in full (rest from reference TRBV28 and TRBJ1-5): DVKVTQSSRYLVKRTGEKVFLECVQDMDHENMFWYRQDPGLGLRLIYFSYDVKMKEKGDIPEGYSVSREKKERFSLILESASTNQTSMYLCASSPVKRSNQPQHFGDGTRLSIL.

The V and J genes are TRBV2 and TRBJ1-4, with 8 bases matching TRBD1. CDR1 and CDR2 (germline): SNHLY, FYNNEI. The CDR3 has 15 residues. J was trimmed by 6 bases and V by 4 bases; bases with no gene match: 7. The CDR3 is CASSVGTGGDEKLFF. The CDR3 nucleotides are TGTGCCAGCAGTGTTGGGACAGGAGGGGATGAAAAACTGTTTTTT.

This chain connects TRBV7-9 to TRBJ2-1; D is unresolved. Trimming removed 7 bases from V and 3 bases from J, with 10 bases in between. The CDR3 is 13 amino acids. In germline, CDR1 is SEHNR, CDR2 FQNEAQ (reference sequence). CDR3 protein: CASTPGLYNEQFF. For the CDR3, the DNA is TGTGCCAGCACCCCCGGTCTCTACAATGAGCAGTTCTTC.

In DNA form, the CDR3 reads TGTGCCAGCAGCTCAGCATCACAGGGGGCGCGGGGTGCTTTCTTT. Its translation: CASSSASQGARGAFF. The V call is TRBV7-2, the J call TRBJ1-1; the match to TRBD1 covers 9 bases. V trimming: 4 bases; J trimming: 11 bases; junction bases outside the gene matches: 14. The CDR3 contains 15 residues. The germline gives CDR1 SGHTA, CDR2 FQGNSA.

V is TRBV2 and J is TRBJ1-3; a possible D gene is TRBD1 (5 bases). The CDR3 runs to 12 residues. V was shortened by 6 bases and J by 4 bases, with 7 bases between the two germline ends. Germline-derived CDR1 and CDR2 are SNHLY and FYNNEI. The CDR3 coding sequence is TGTGCCAGCAGGACAGCAGGAAACACCATATATTTT. Translating gives CASRTAGNTIYF.

J is TRBJ2-7 and V is TRBV6-5, with a tentative D call TRBD2 (7 bases). This CDR3 region has 15 residues. CDR1 is MNHEY, CDR2 SVGAGI, per germline. Trimming cost V 5 bases and J 1 base, with 15 bases left between them. The CDR3 DNA reads as TGTGCCAGCAGTAGCCGGGGGGCGCCATCCTACGAGCAGTACTTC. This translates into CASSSRGAPSYEQYF.

The chain has TRBV5-1 and TRBJ2-5; D may correspond to TRBD1 or TRBD2 (5 bases each). V was pared by 3 bases and J by 2 bases, with 20 bases between. Germline V gene sequence: CDR1 SGHRS, CDR2 YFSETQ. The CDR3 has 17 residues. The CDR3: CASSSGGRQVGQETQYF. The CDR3, as DNA: TGCGCCAGCAGCTCTGGGGGTCGCCAAGTGGGGCAAGAGACCCAGTACTTC.

V usage is TRBV15 and J usage is TRBJ2-1, with TRBD2 identical over 12 bases. Germline trimming cut 0 bases from V and 3 bases from J; bases unmatched to any gene: 6. The CDR3 spans 18 residues. Per germline, CDR1 LNHNV and CDR2 YYDKDF (reference sequence). The CDR3 protein is CATSRDTSGRRGYNEQFF. CDR3 sequence (DNA): TGTGCCACCAGCAGAGATACTAGCGGGAGGAGGGGCTACAATGAGCAGTTCTTC.

The count of this clone is one. This chain uses TRBV6-5 with TRBJ2-2; D gene ambiguous. Trimming stripped 7 bases from V and 4 bases from J, with 10 bases between. The CDR3 extends over 13 amino acids. Germline CDR1 and CDR2: MNHEY and SVGAGI. DNA for the CDR3: TGTGCCAGCATCCAACTATCCACCGGGGAGCTGTTTTTT. This encodes CASIQLSTGELFF.

This chain uses TRBV2 with TRBJ2-2, with D perhaps matching TRBD2 (6 bases). This CDR3 spans 14 amino acids. Germline loops: CDR1 SNHLY, CDR2 FYNNEI. With 7 bases removed from V and 5 bases from J, the gap between germline ends came to 14 bases. This CDR3 reads CASNVLEGTGELFF. DNA for the CDR3: TGTGCCAGCAATGTCTTGGAGGGAACCGGGGAGCTGTTTTTT.

The chain carries TRBV29-1 and TRBJ1-2, with D possibly TRBD1 on 6 matching bases. This CDR3 has 12 residues. Trimming cost V 5 bases and J 7 bases, with 14 bases left between them. Germline V CDR1 and CDR2: SQVTM, ANQGSEA. The CDR3 protein is CSVQKGGGGYTF. The DNA of the CDR3 is TGCAGCGTTCAGAAGGGAGGGGGTGGCTACACCTTC.

About this clone itself: In the same sample, other DNA sequences code for this CDR3. This chain uses TRBV29-1 with TRBJ1-1; the D is unclear. CDR1 and CDR2 (germline): SQVTM, ANQGSEA. V dropped 3 bases and J dropped 1 base, with 9 bases sitting between them. CDR3 length: 13 amino acids. The CDR3 is CSVDGQTNTEAFF. DNA of the CDR3: TGCAGCGTTGACGGGCAGACGAACACTGAAGCTTTCTTT. Based on the CDR3 plus reference TRBV29-1 and TRBJ1-1, the full variable domain is SAVISQKPSRDICQRGTSLTIQCQVDSQVTMMFWYRQQPGQSLTLIATANQGSEATYESGFVIDKFPISRPNLTFSTLTVSNMSPEDSSIYLCSVDGQTNTEAFFGQGTRLTVV.

The V and J genes are TRBV18 and TRBJ2-5; 7 bases line up with TRBD1. There are 14 residues in the CDR3. The germline V gene has CDR1 KGHSH and CDR2 LQKENI. J lost 3 bases, V lost 6 bases, and 7 bases had no gene match. The CDR3 loop reads CASSHRGTEETQYF. Written as DNA, the CDR3 is TGTGCCAGCTCCCACCGTGGGACAGAAGAGACCCAGTACTTC.

This clone was observed a few times. This chain links TRBV6-4 with TRBJ2-3; D unclear. This CDR3 has 14 residues. Germline loops: CDR1 MRHNA, CDR2 SNTAGT. Trimming removed 6 bases at V and 2 bases at J, with 12 bases between. CDR3 coding DNA: TGTGCCAGCAGCGGCTCTAGTGACACAGATACGCAGTATTTT. This translates into CASSGSSDTDTQYF.

The chain carries TRBV3-1 (or the pseudogene TRBV3-2) and TRBJ2-3; tentatively, D is TRBD2 (5 bases). Germline CDR1 reads LGHDT; CDR2 reads YNNKEL (reference sequence). The CDR3 covers 16 residues. The V gene lost 1 base and the J gene lost 10 bases, with 21 bases spanning the gap. Here the CDR3 reads CASSQVTGKGSVAQYF. DNA for the CDR3: TGTGCCAGCAGCCAAGTCACGGGAAAGGGTTCCGTTGCGCAGTATTTT.

This chain uses TRBV2 with TRBJ2-2; TRBD1 agrees at 7 bases. V was clipped by 4 bases and J by 9 bases; unmatched bases: 2. CDR3 size: 12 residues. Germline CDR1 is SNHLY and CDR2 is FYNNEI. In DNA, the CDR3 is TGTGCCAGCAGTGGACAGGGCCGGGAGCTGTTTTTT. It encodes CASSGQGRELFF.

This clone was counted between two and nine times. This chain connects TRBV28 to TRBJ1-5, with TRBD1 as a possible D gene (5 bases). The V end lost 0 bases, the J end lost 1 base, and 7 bases lay between the germline ends. Germline V gene sequence: CDR1 MDHEN, CDR2 SYDVKM. This CDR3 spans 15 amino acids. The DNA of the CDR3 is TGTGCCAGCAGTTTATGGGGGCCGAGCAATCAGCCCCAGCATTTT. Protein: CASSLWGPSNQPQHF.

The J gene is TRBJ2-5, the V gene TRBV28, with 8 bases lining up with TRBD2. The germline V gene has CDR1 MDHEN and CDR2 SYDVKM. The V segment lost 6 bases and the J segment 5 bases; nucleotides outside the gene matches: 14. The CDR3 covers 16 residues. The CDR3 spells CASSTPRLAGWETQYF. The CDR3 nucleotides read TGTGCCAGCAGCACTCCTCGGCTAGCGGGCTGGGAGACCCAGTACTTC. The full variable domain, its missing parts supplied by reference TRBV28 and TRBJ2-5, is DVKVTQSSRYLVKRTGEKVFLECVQDMDHENMFWYRQDPGLGLRLIYFSYDVKMKEKGDIPEGYSVSREKKERFSLILESASTNQTSMYLCASSTPRLAGWETQYFGPGTRLLVL.

This rearrangement joins TRBV15 to TRBJ1-5; D unclear. Per the germline V gene, CDR1 is LNHNV and CDR2 is YYDKDF (reference sequence). CDR3 size: 14 residues. Trimming cost V 4 bases and J 4 bases, with 11 bases left between them. The CDR3 here is CATSTRLQNQPQHF. CDR3 DNA sequence: TGTGCCACCAGCACTCGACTCCAGAATCAGCCCCAGCATTTT.

The chain has TRBV28 and TRBJ2-7; D gene unclear. The V end lost 4 bases, the J end lost 4 bases, and 17 bases lay between the germline ends. From germline, CDR1 is MDHEN and CDR2 SYDVKM. This CDR3 has 15 amino acids. The CDR3: CASSSDGLPSYEQYF. In nucleotides, the CDR3 is TGTGCCAGCAGTTCTGACGGGCTGCCGTCATACGAGCAGTACTTC.

The chain is built from TRBV19 and TRBJ1-4; D unresolved. Germline assignment: CDR1 LNHDA and CDR2 SQIVND (reference sequence). Trimming took off 0 bases at V and 8 bases at J, with 13 bases between the two ends. This CDR3 contains 15 residues. In DNA, the CDR3 is TGTGCCAGTAGTATAGATGACCCAGGCCGGGAAAAACTGTTTTTT. Amino acids: CASSIDDPGREKLFF.

The sample holds a few counts of this clone. This sequence joins TRBV6-5 and TRBJ1-2; possible D gene TRBD1, 6 bases. Deletions cut 7 bases from V and 8 bases from J, with 23 bases between. Germline-derived CDR1 and CDR2 are MNHEY and SVGAGI. This CDR3 contains 15 residues. CDR3 loop: CASNPGQSPSWGYTF. The CDR3 coding sequence is TGTGCCAGCAACCCCGGACAGTCCCCATCGTGGGGCTACACCTTC.

The chain joins TRBV7-9 to TRBJ1-1, with 11 bases that match TRBD1. The CDR3 spans 15 residues. The ends lost 5 bases at V and 4 bases at J; junction bases unmatched: 6. The germline V gene encodes CDR1 SEHNR and CDR2 FQNEAQ (reference sequence). For the CDR3, the DNA is TGTGCCAGCAGCCCATCCGGGACAGGGGGCACTGAAGCTTTCTTT. Protein product: CASSPSGTGGTEAFF.

The V gene is TRBV19, the J gene TRBJ1-1, with TRBD1 matching 8 bases. CDR3 length: 15 amino acids. CDR1 and CDR2 from the germline V gene are LNHDA and SQIVND (reference sequence). V dropped 5 bases and J dropped 5; count of bases not matched to a gene: 10. The CDR3 DNA reads as TGTGCCAGTAGTTGGGGGACAGGCTCCCTTACTGAAGCTTTCTTT. Its protein product is CASSWGTGSLTEAFF.